The 6 T cell receptor beta chains given below trace back to one sample, sequenced in a study of OX40 agonist ivuxolimab in advanced cancers. Measured with immunoSEQ multiplex PCR; TCRdb has only the in-frame clones, and not every one. The sample lists tens of thousands of clones; about nine tenths were seen once. The material sequenced was CD4+ or CD8+ T cells sorted from blood, taken in a trial of the OX40 agonist ivuxolimab. These receptors were collected from an adult with an advanced solid tumor such as melanoma, head and neck, liver or kidney cancer.

This clone was picked up one time. The chain is built from TRBV6-5 and TRBJ2-7; D could derive from TRBD1 or TRBD2 (5 bases each). Trimming pared 6 bases from V and 2 bases from J, leaving 17 bases between. CDR3 length: 15 residues. CDR1 MNHEY and CDR2 SVGAGI come from the germline V gene. The CDR3 here is CASRNNRDGTYEQYF. As DNA, the CDR3 is TGTGCCAGCAGAAACAATCGGGACGGTACCTACGAGCAGTACTTC.

This chain uses TRBV18 with TRBJ1-5; D is uncertain. The CDR3 covers 14 residues. V lost 6 bases to trimming and J lost 3 bases, with 12 bases between them. Germline CDR1 and CDR2: KGHSH and LQKENI. The CDR3 sequence is CASSPYKDNQPQHF. DNA for the CDR3: TGTGCCAGCTCCCCCTATAAGGACAATCAGCCCCAGCATTTT.

The rearrangement joins TRBV11-2 to TRBJ2-5; no definite D call. The J call may not be correct, given that the DNA end is closer to TRBJ2-7. The CDR3 contains 11 residues. The germline V gene encodes CDR1 SGHAT and CDR2 FQNNGV. CDR3: CASSREYEQYF. CDR3 DNA sequence: TGTGCCAGCAGCCGTGAATACGAGCAGTACTTC.

The V and J genes are TRBV11-3 and TRBJ1-4, with 9 bases that match TRBD1. Germline trimming cut 4 bases from V and 7 bases from J; bases unmatched to any gene: 10. Germline CDR1 and CDR2: SGHNT and YENEEA. CDR3 length: 16 amino acids. CDR3 protein: CASSYVLQGASEKLFF. DNA of the CDR3: TGTGCCAGCAGCTACGTCCTACAGGGGGCTAGTGAAAAACTGTTTTTT.

V is TRBV7-2 and J is TRBJ2-7; a possible D gene is TRBD2 (5 bases). Between the trimmed V and J ends, which lost 3 bases and 0 bases, there was a span of 12 bases. CDR1 and CDR2 (germline): SGHTA, FQGNSA. This CDR3 contains 15 residues. CDR3 protein: CASSLSSALSYEQYF. CDR3 nucleotide sequence: TGTGCCAGCAGCTTGAGTAGCGCGCTCTCCTACGAGCAGTACTTC.

The V gene is TRBV7-9, the J gene TRBJ2-3; the D call may be TRBD1 or TRBD2 (6 bases each). With 5 bases removed from V and 3 bases from J, the gap between germline ends came to 21 bases. Germline assignment: CDR1 SEHNR and CDR2 FQNEAQ (reference sequence). The CDR3 runs 17 residues. CDR3 sequence: CASSPGIGGPLTDTQYF. The CDR3 nucleotides are TGTGCCAGCAGCCCCGGGATTGGGGGGCCGCTTACAGATACGCAGTATTTT.